This is a list of T cell receptor beta chains from one sample in a study of T-cell reconstitution after alpha-beta-depleted transplantation in children. TCRdb ran MiXCR on the PCR reads and lists one entry per CDR3 protein. The sample holds hundreds of thousands of distinct CDR3 sequences; roughly 10% are singletons and the top ten take over 5%. Sequenced here: PBMCs from the stem cell graft donor, sampled from the stem cell graft. The receptors shown here come from a human donor who donated a stem cell graft to a child with acute lymphoblastic leukemia. Each CDR3 is given with its conserved first and last residue. The D gene is left open where the match is weak. A row's size may be missing; if present it is once, few, many or a size class.

clone size,CDR3 length,D gene,J gene,V gene,CDR3 protein,CDR3 DNA
many,12,.,TRBJ1-1,TRBV29-1,CSVGNGPTEAFF,TGCAGCGTTGGTAATGGACCCACTGAAGCTTTCTTT
many,13,.,TRBJ2-7,TRBV12-3/TRBV12-4,CASSLTSTYEQYF,TGTGCCAGCAGCTTGACATCAACCTACGAGCAGTACTTC
few,16,TRBD1,TRBJ1-1,TRBV6-1,CASSGAGTGAYTEAFF,TGTGCCAGCAGTGGCGCCGGGACAGGGGCGTACACTGAAGCTTTCTTT
few,12,.,TRBJ1-1,TRBV6-2/TRBV6-3,CASNWLNTEAFF,TGTGCCAGCAACTGGTTGAACACTGAAGCTTTCTTT
many,17,.,TRBJ1-2,TRBV4-3,CASSQSRTFLSPYGYTF,TGCGCCAGCAGCCAGAGTAGGACTTTCCTGAGTCCTTATGGCTACACCTTC
many,18,TRBD1,TRBJ2-5,TRBV6-5,CASSYFDPTGMAQETQYF,TGTGCCAGCAGTTACTTCGACCCGACAGGGATGGCACAAGAGACCCAGTACTTC
few,18,.,TRBJ2-5,TRBV5-1,CASSLIPSGATYQETQYF,TGCGCCAGCAGCTTAATTCCTTCAGGAGCGACGTACCAAGAGACCCAGTACTTC
few,15,.,TRBJ1-6,TRBV9,CASNRHSSYNSPLHF,TGTGCCAGCAACAGACATAGCTCCTATAATTCACCCCTCCACTTT
few,16,.,TRBJ2-2,TRBV20-1,CSARDPQQGHTGELFF,TGCAGTGCTAGAGATCCCCAGCAGGGCCACACCGGGGAGCTGTTTTTT
.,16,TRBD1,TRBJ2-7,TRBV24-1,CATSVTLGTARLEQYF,TGTGCCACCAGTGTTACCCTCGGGACAGCTCGCTTAGAGCAGTACTTC
.,10,.,TRBJ2-4,TRBV29-1,CSVEQDIQYF,TGCAGCGTTGAACAGGACATTCAGTACTTC
.,15,TRBD2,TRBJ2-1,TRBV5-1,CASSPEAGGLSEQFF,TGCGCCAGCAGCCCGGAAGCGGGGGGGCTATCTGAGCAGTTCTTC
few,13,.,TRBJ2-5,TRBV11-3,CASSRRSQETQYF,TGTGCCAGCAGCCGCCGGTCCCAAGAGACCCAGTACTTC
many,13,.,TRBJ2-1,TRBV7-2,CASSLAAYNEQFF,TGTGCCAGCAGCTTAGCGGCGTACAATGAGCAGTTCTTC
.,15,.,TRBJ2-3,TRBV12-3/TRBV12-4,CASSPTWGATDTQYF,TGTGCCAGCAGTCCTACATGGGGGGCCACAGATACGCAGTATTTT
.,16,TRBD1,TRBJ2-7,TRBV5-8,CASSYYRGRFSYEQYF,TGTGCCAGCAGCTACTACAGGGGGCGTTTTTCCTACGAGCAGTACTTC
few,12,.,TRBJ1-1,TRBV29-1,CSVRPPGYEAFF,TGCAGCGTTCGGCCCCCGGGATACGAAGCTTTCTTT
many,16,TRBD2,TRBJ2-3,TRBV4-1,CASSLGGLAVPDTQYF,TGCGCCAGCAGCCTCGGAGGACTAGCGGTTCCAGATACGCAGTATTTT
many,13,TRBD2,TRBJ2-1,TRBV4-1,CASSRTSDNEQFF,TGCGCCAGCAGCCGCACTAGCGATAATGAGCAGTTCTTC
few,15,TRBD1,TRBJ1-1,TRBV27,CASSRGTASRTEAFF,TGTGCCAGCAGCCGTGGGACAGCAAGTCGTACTGAAGCTTTCTTT
few,14,.,TRBJ2-2,TRBV19,CASSSRVRAGELFF,TGTGCCAGTAGTTCTAGGGTCCGGGCCGGGGAGCTGTTTTTT
few,16,.,TRBJ2-3,TRBV6-5,CASSYSKSFSGGRGYF,TGTGCCAGCAGTTACTCGAAGTCTTTTTCCGGGGGCCGGGGGTATTTT
many,14,TRBD1,TRBJ1-6,TRBV14,CASSLWTGVSPLHF,TGTGCCAGCAGCCTCTGGACAGGGGTTTCACCCCTCCACTTT
many,17,TRBD2,TRBJ2-7,TRBV6-5,CASSYSGLAGHTYEQYF,TGTGCCAGCAGTTACTCCGGACTAGCGGGCCACACCTACGAGCAGTACTTC
.,12,.,TRBJ1-1,TRBV7-9,CASAGRVTEAFF,TGTGCCAGCGCCGGGAGGGTAACTGAAGCTTTCTTT
.,15,.,TRBJ1-1,TRBV9,CASSEKPGQNTEAFF,TGTGCCAGCAGCGAAAAACCGGGACAGAACACTGAAGCTTTCTTT
few,17,.,TRBJ1-1,TRBV4-2,CASSQGNPGGWNTEAFF,TGTGCCAGCAGCCAAGGTAACCCCGGGGGTTGGAACACTGAAGCTTTCTTT
many,12,.,TRBJ1-5,TRBV20-1,CSASDPYQPQHF,TGCAGTGCTAGCGACCCATATCAGCCCCAGCATTTT
.,15,.,TRBJ2-5,TRBV30,CAWSVPRGDEETQYF,TGTGCCTGGAGTGTACCTAGGGGGGACGAAGAGACCCAGTACTTC
many,14,TRBD1,TRBJ2-3,TRBV10-3,CAVTTGQITDTQYF,TGTGCCGTGACAACGGGACAGATCACAGATACGCAGTATTTT
few,15,TRBD1,TRBJ2-2,TRBV12-3/TRBV12-4,CASTLDRTYTGELFF,TGTGCCAGCACTTTGGACAGGACTTACACCGGGGAGCTGTTTTTT
few,14,.,TRBJ2-5,TRBV27,CASSLWGREETQYF,TGTGCCAGCAGTTTATGGGGCAGAGAAGAGACCCAGTACTTC
many,15,.,TRBJ1-6,TRBV20-1,CSARSSGRETSPLHF,TGCAGTGCTAGATCCTCGGGCAGGGAGACTTCACCCCTCCACTTT
many,16,.,TRBJ2-7,TRBV10-3,CAISGSGSTLSYEQYF,TGTGCCATCAGTGGCTCAGGTTCCACACTTTCCTACGAGCAGTACTTC
.,16,.,TRBJ1-2,TRBV12-3/TRBV12-4,CASSHGRQQPNYGYTF,TGTGCCAGCAGCCATGGACGACAGCAACCTAACTATGGCTACACCTTC
.,13,.,TRBJ1-5,TRBV10-2,CASSEGARQPQHF,TGCGCCAGCAGTGAGGGGGCGAGGCAGCCCCAGCATTTT
.,13,TRBD2,TRBJ2-1,TRBV7-2,CASSLPGGDDQFF,TGTGCCAGCAGCTTACCGGGGGGAGATGATCAGTTCTTC
.,13,.,TRBJ2-7,TRBV4-1,CASSQENGYEQYF,TGCGCCAGCAGCCAAGAAAACGGATACGAGCAGTACTTC
.,15,.,TRBJ1-1,TRBV9,CASSVGRRDSTEAFF,TGTGCCAGCAGCGTAGGTCGGAGAGATAGCACTGAAGCTTTCTTT
.,14,.,TRBJ2-2,TRBV5-6,CASSLAFGTGELFF,TGTGCCAGCAGCTTGGCATTCGGGACCGGGGAGCTGTTTTTT
many,13,.,TRBJ1-6,TRBV7-2,CASSLKLEGPLHF,TGTGCCAGCAGTTTAAAATTGGAGGGACCCCTCCACTTT
few,16,.,TRBJ1-4,TRBV7-2,CASSLGQGGLGEKLFF,TGTGCCAGCAGCTTAGGCCAAGGGGGGCTAGGTGAAAAACTGTTTTTT
many,13,.,TRBJ1-6,TRBV28,CASMAPHNSPLHF,TGTGCCAGCATGGCTCCCCATAATTCACCCCTCCACTTT
many,13,.,TRBJ1-2,TRBV7-8,CASSLGGGGGYTF,TGTGCCAGCAGCTTAGGAGGTGGAGGGGGATACACCTTC
few,14,.,TRBJ1-1,TRBV27,CASILDSLNTEAFF,TGTGCCAGCATTCTTGACAGTTTGAACACTGAAGCTTTCTTT
many,13,.,TRBJ2-5,TRBV5-1,CASSEQGPETQYF,TGCGCCAGCAGCGAACAGGGACCAGAGACCCAGTACTTC
.,13,.,TRBJ2-7,TRBV13,CASSLEGVYEQYF,TGTGCCAGCAGCTTAGAAGGGGTCTACGAGCAGTACTTC
few,13,.,TRBJ2-7,TRBV20-1,CSVSDPRALEQYF,TGCAGTGTCTCGGACCCGAGGGCGCTCGAGCAGTACTTC
many,13,.,TRBJ1-1,TRBV12-3/TRBV12-4,CASRLQEYTEAFF,TGTGCCAGCAGGCTACAGGAATACACTGAAGCTTTCTTT
few,12,.,TRBJ2-1,TRBV19,CATSRQLNEQFF,TGTGCCACCTCGCGGCAGCTAAATGAGCAGTTCTTC
.,17,TRBD1,TRBJ1-6,TRBV4-2,CASSQDGDRRRTSPLHF,TGTGCCAGCAGCCAAGACGGGGACAGGCGTCGAACTTCACCCCTCCACTTT
.,15,.,TRBJ2-6,TRBV7-2,CASSSASSGANVLTF,TGTGCCAGCAGCTCCGCGTCCTCTGGGGCCAACGTCCTGACTTTC